The rows below give T cell receptor beta chains drawn from one sample of a study of cytomegalovirus exposure and HLA in healthy donors. TCRdb keeps only in-frame clones here, not all; method: immunoSEQ multiplex PCR. The sample holds 150,000 to 200,000 clones; around 79% are singletons and the top ten take roughly 2%. The material sequenced was PBMCs. The receptor set was obtained from a middle-aged man in good health and CMV-seronegative. Each CDR3 is given with its conserved first and last residue. D genes are given only for firm matches. The listing skips clone size in some rows; elsewhere it reads once, few, many or a size class.

abundance: .
j_gene: TRBJ2-7
v_gene: TRBV18
d_gene: TRBD1
CDR3aa: CASSRGQVHEQYF
CDR3nt: TGTGCCAGCTCACGGGGACAGGTACACGAGCAGTACTTC

abundance: .
j_gene: TRBJ1-1
v_gene: TRBV7-8
d_gene: TRBD1
CDR3aa: CASSLGGTGAFF
CDR3nt: TGTGCCAGCAGCTTGGGGGGGACAGGAGCTTTCTTT

abundance: once
j_gene: TRBJ2-1
v_gene: TRBV4-2
d_gene: TRBD2
CDR3aa: CASSQASGLAGGYNEQFF
CDR3nt: TGTGCCAGCAGCCAAGCCTCAGGACTAGCGGGAGGATACAATGAGCAGTTCTTC

abundance: once
j_gene: TRBJ2-7
v_gene: TRBV6-5
d_gene: .
CDR3aa: CASSLGGPLGEQYF
CDR3nt: TGTGCCAGCAGCCTCGGGGGGCCACTGGGAGAGCAGTACTTC

abundance: .
j_gene: TRBJ2-3
v_gene: TRBV4-3
d_gene: TRBD2
CDR3aa: CASSQDLGREGPDTQYF
CDR3nt: TGCGCCAGCAGCCAAGATCTCGGGAGGGAGGGCCCAGATACGCAGTATTTT

abundance: .
j_gene: TRBJ1-3
v_gene: TRBV28
d_gene: .
CDR3aa: CATGLGNTIYF
CDR3nt: TGTGCCACCGGACTTGGAAACACCATATATTTT

abundance: .
j_gene: TRBJ2-6
v_gene: TRBV29-1
d_gene: .
CDR3aa: CSVEDRGVAGANGLTF
CDR3nt: TGCAGCGTTGAAGACAGGGGGGTCGCTGGGGCCAACGGCCTGACTTTC

abundance: .
j_gene: TRBJ1-2
v_gene: TRBV30
d_gene: .
CDR3aa: CAWRGHYGYTF
CDR3nt: TGTGCCTGGAGGGGCCACTATGGCTACACCTTC

abundance: .
j_gene: TRBJ2-5
v_gene: TRBV5-1
d_gene: TRBD1
CDR3aa: CASSLAGTEKETQYF
CDR3nt: TGCGCCAGCAGCTTGGCAGGGACAGAGAAAGAGACCCAGTACTTC

abundance: .
j_gene: TRBJ2-1
v_gene: TRBV4-3
d_gene: TRBD1
CDR3aa: CASSQGDRGYNEQFF
CDR3nt: TGCGCCAGCAGCCAAGGGGACAGGGGTTACAATGAGCAGTTCTTC

abundance: .
j_gene: TRBJ2-4
v_gene: TRBV15
d_gene: TRBD1
CDR3aa: CATSSFPGQQNIQYF
CDR3nt: TGTGCCACCAGCAGTTTCCCGGGACAGCAAAACATTCAGTACTTC

abundance: .
j_gene: TRBJ2-7
v_gene: TRBV5-4
d_gene: TRBD2
CDR3aa: CASSLSLAGRYEQYF
CDR3nt: TGTGCCAGCAGCTTGTCACTAGCGGGAAGGTACGAGCAGTACTTC

abundance: .
j_gene: TRBJ2-1
v_gene: TRBV6-6
d_gene: .
CDR3aa: CASSEYRDEQFF
CDR3nt: TGTGCCAGCAGTGAGTACCGGGATGAGCAGTTCTTC

abundance: .
j_gene: TRBJ2-5
v_gene: TRBV28
d_gene: TRBD1
CDR3aa: CASSLGGQVMEQYF
CDR3nt: TGTGCCAGCAGTTTAGGGGGACAGGTAATGGAACAGTACTTC

abundance: .
j_gene: TRBJ2-7
v_gene: TRBV19
d_gene: TRBD1
CDR3aa: CASSTPTGTGGGEQYF
CDR3nt: TGTGCCAGTAGTACGCCGACCGGGACAGGGGGAGGCGAGCAGTACTTC

abundance: .
j_gene: TRBJ2-7
v_gene: TRBV11-2
d_gene: TRBD2
CDR3aa: CASSLRGLAGIHF
CDR3nt: TGTGCCAGCAGCTTACGAGGACTAGCGGGGATCCACTTC

abundance: .
j_gene: TRBJ2-3
v_gene: TRBV28
d_gene: .
CDR3aa: CASSPLRPDTQYF
CDR3nt: TGTGCCAGCAGTCCACTACGCCCAGATACGCAGTATTTT

abundance: .
j_gene: TRBJ2-5
v_gene: TRBV5-1
d_gene: .
CDR3aa: CASSLEYGETQYF
CDR3nt: TGCGCCAGCAGCTTGGAGTACGGGGAGACCCAGTACTTC

abundance: once
j_gene: TRBJ1-2
v_gene: TRBV27
d_gene: .
CDR3aa: CASSLGAGANYGYTF
CDR3nt: TGTGCCAGCAGTTTGGGGGCCGGAGCTAACTATGGCTACACCTTC

abundance: once
j_gene: TRBJ2-7
v_gene: TRBV1
d_gene: .
CDR3aa: CTSCAGLAYEQYF
CDR3nt: TGCACCAGCTGCGCGGGACTAGCCTACGAGCAGTACTTC

abundance: .
j_gene: TRBJ1-2
v_gene: TRBV29-1
d_gene: .
CDR3aa: CSVDQGRGVGSYGYTF
CDR3nt: TGCAGCGTTGACCAGGGACGAGGGGTCGGGAGCTATGGCTACACCTTC

abundance: .
j_gene: TRBJ2-5
v_gene: TRBV30
d_gene: .
CDR3aa: CAWDQGTRETQYF
CDR3nt: TGTGCCTGGGACCAAGGGACAAGGGAGACCCAGTACTTC

abundance: .
j_gene: TRBJ2-7
v_gene: TRBV18
d_gene: TRBD2
CDR3aa: CASSPLLTSGLGEQYF
CDR3nt: TGTGCCAGCTCACCACTTCTCACTAGCGGGCTGGGGGAGCAGTACTTC

abundance: few
j_gene: TRBJ2-7
v_gene: TRBV5-8
d_gene: TRBD2
CDR3aa: CASSLLAGRISYEQYF
CDR3nt: TGTGCCAGCAGCTTACTAGCGGGCCGAATCTCCTACGAGCAGTACTTC

abundance: .
j_gene: TRBJ2-7
v_gene: TRBV5-1
d_gene: .
CDR3aa: CASSPLTGYEQYF
CDR3nt: TGCGCCAGCAGCCCGTTGACGGGCTACGAGCAGTACTTC

abundance: once
j_gene: TRBJ2-1
v_gene: TRBV7-2
d_gene: TRBD1
CDR3aa: CASSQGYVGEQFF
CDR3nt: TGTGCCAGTTCACAGGGGTACGTGGGTGAGCAGTTCTTC

abundance: once
j_gene: TRBJ2-5
v_gene: TRBV27
d_gene: TRBD1
CDR3aa: CASSLTGGGEGSQYF
CDR3nt: TGTGCCAGCAGTTTAACAGGGGGCGGGGAAGGTAGCCAGTACTTC

abundance: .
j_gene: TRBJ2-2
v_gene: TRBV5-6
d_gene: .
CDR3aa: CASSSGTLRSSGELFF
CDR3nt: TGTGCCAGCAGCTCCGGGACTTTACGTTCCAGCGGGGAGCTGTTTTTT

abundance: .
j_gene: TRBJ2-1
v_gene: TRBV19
d_gene: TRBD1
CDR3aa: CASNAPGQGREQFF
CDR3nt: TGTGCCAGTAATGCCCCGGGACAGGGACGTGAGCAGTTCTTC

abundance: .
j_gene: TRBJ2-5
v_gene: TRBV7-9
d_gene: .
CDR3aa: CASSLVSGQETQYF
CDR3nt: TGTGCCAGCAGCTTAGTTTCGGGGCAAGAGACCCAGTACTTC

abundance: once
j_gene: TRBJ2-2
v_gene: TRBV5-1
d_gene: .
CDR3aa: CASSVSAKSSGELFF
CDR3nt: TGCGCCAGCAGTGTCTCCGCGAAGTCAAGCGGGGAGCTGTTTTTT

abundance: .
j_gene: TRBJ1-5
v_gene: TRBV27
d_gene: .
CDR3aa: CASSFRGGGNQPQHF
CDR3nt: TGTGCCAGCAGTTTTCGGGGAGGGGGCAATCAGCCCCAGCATTTT

abundance: .
j_gene: TRBJ2-7
v_gene: TRBV27
d_gene: TRBD2
CDR3aa: CASSPYSGSYEQYF
CDR3nt: TGTGCCAGCAGTCCCTATAGCGGGAGCTACGAGCAGTACTTC

abundance: .
j_gene: TRBJ1-3
v_gene: TRBV28
d_gene: .
CDR3aa: CAYSEARSGNTIYF
CDR3nt: TGTGCCTACTCGGAGGCTCGCTCTGGAAACACCATATATTTT

abundance: .
j_gene: TRBJ2-1
v_gene: TRBV29-1
d_gene: TRBD1
CDR3aa: CSVGGQGAVNEQFF
CDR3nt: TGCAGCGTGGGGGGACAGGGGGCGGTAAATGAGCAGTTCTTC

abundance: .
j_gene: TRBJ2-1
v_gene: TRBV5-6
d_gene: .
CDR3aa: CASSFGVPRVSYNEQFF
CDR3nt: TGTGCCAGCAGCTTTGGGGTACCGAGGGTCTCCTACAATGAGCAGTTCTTC

abundance: few
j_gene: TRBJ2-5
v_gene: TRBV4-1
d_gene: TRBD2
CDR3aa: CASSQEWGLAGYQETQYF
CDR3nt: TGCGCCAGCAGCCAAGAATGGGGACTAGCGGGGTACCAAGAGACCCAGTACTTC

abundance: .
j_gene: TRBJ2-3
v_gene: TRBV6-6
d_gene: TRBD2
CDR3aa: CASSYSSSGVTDTQYF
CDR3nt: TGTGCCAGCAGTTACTCTTCCAGCGGGGTCACAGATACGCAGTATTTT

abundance: .
j_gene: TRBJ2-3
v_gene: TRBV5-4
d_gene: TRBD2
CDR3aa: CASTRGSGAPDTQYF
CDR3nt: TGTGCCAGCACCCGGGGGAGCGGGGCCCCCGATACGCAGTATTTT

abundance: .
j_gene: TRBJ2-5
v_gene: TRBV19
d_gene: .
CDR3aa: CASSIWPQYF
CDR3nt: TGTGCCAGTAGTATTTGGCCCCAGTACTTC

abundance: once
j_gene: TRBJ2-1
v_gene: TRBV4-2
d_gene: .
CDR3aa: CASSPIAANYNEQFF
CDR3nt: TGTGCCAGCAGCCCCATAGCGGCTAACTACAATGAGCAGTTCTTC

abundance: .
j_gene: TRBJ1-5
v_gene: TRBV2
d_gene: TRBD1
CDR3aa: CASSLTGVNQPQHF
CDR3nt: TGTGCCAGCAGTTTAACAGGGGTCAATCAGCCCCAGCATTTT

abundance: .
j_gene: TRBJ2-1
v_gene: TRBV12-2
d_gene: .
CDR3aa: CASRSRARGGGHEQFF
CDR3nt: TGTGCAAGTCGTTCCAGGGCCCGCGGGGGGGGCCATGAGCAGTTCTTC

abundance: .
j_gene: TRBJ1-1
v_gene: TRBV6-5
d_gene: .
CDR3aa: CASSYAGPVNTEAFF
CDR3nt: TGTGCCAGCAGTTACGCGGGGCCTGTGAACACTGAAGCTTTCTTT

abundance: .
j_gene: TRBJ1-5
v_gene: TRBV6-5
d_gene: .
CDR3aa: CASSSDRSNQPQHF
CDR3nt: TGTGCCAGCAGTTCGGACAGAAGCAATCAGCCCCAGCATTTT

abundance: few
j_gene: TRBJ2-5
v_gene: TRBV4-3
d_gene: TRBD2
CDR3aa: CASSRGLGGETQYF
CDR3nt: TGCGCCAGCAGCCGTGGACTAGGTGGAGAGACCCAGTACTTC

abundance: .
j_gene: TRBJ2-7
v_gene: TRBV25-1
d_gene: TRBD2
CDR3aa: CASSRSGSGYEQYF
CDR3nt: TGTGCCAGCAGTCGGAGCGGGAGTGGGTACGAGCAGTACTTC

abundance: .
j_gene: TRBJ2-1
v_gene: TRBV2
d_gene: TRBD2
CDR3aa: CASSPLAGAVNEQFF
CDR3nt: TGTGCCAGCAGCCCCCTAGCGGGAGCTGTAAATGAGCAGTTCTTC

abundance: few
j_gene: TRBJ2-1
v_gene: TRBV28
d_gene: .
CDR3aa: CASSSSGLQLLYNEQFF
CDR3nt: TGTGCCAGCAGTTCCTCTGGACTGCAGCTACTATACAATGAGCAGTTCTTC

abundance: .
j_gene: TRBJ2-5
v_gene: TRBV28
d_gene: TRBD1
CDR3aa: CASSSWGQGAGETQYF
CDR3nt: TGTGCCAGCAGTTCGTGGGGACAGGGGGCGGGGGAGACCCAGTACTTC

abundance: .
j_gene: TRBJ2-1
v_gene: TRBV28
d_gene: TRBD2
CDR3aa: CASSSTGLAGIGRNEQFF
CDR3nt: TGTGCCAGCAGTTCCACCGGACTAGCGGGAATTGGGAGGAATGAGCAGTTCTTC

abundance: .
j_gene: TRBJ2-5
v_gene: TRBV6-1
d_gene: .
CDR3aa: CASRAWRGEQYF
CDR3nt: TGTGCCAGCAGAGCCTGGAGGGGTGAGCAGTACTTC